What follows is one TCR beta chain and its context. The data were obtained in a study of blood T cell repertoires in COVID-19. Overall study: From the United States, Italy and Spain came samples of acute and convalescent COVID-19. The cDNA or gDNA used as material had been derived from T cells, B-cell-depleted T cells, or PBMCs.

Original analysis: The assay estimated nucleated cells by amplifying reference gene primers. This table comes from immunoSEQ multiplex PCR, and its TCRdb copy is limited to in-frame clones, with some not included. V and J calls and clone size are copied from that table; D and trimming were computed from the DNA. The data show fewer than 350,000 clones, roughly 90% seen once. Sample: peripheral blood. The clonotype comes from an older woman with COVID-19, enrolled during active disease.

As DNA, the CDR3 is TGTGCCAGCAGCTTAGCGGGCTATAATTCACCCCTCCACTTT. It yields the protein CASSLAGYNSPLHF. The V and J genes are TRBV11-3 and TRBJ1-6; D is unclear. Germline CDR1 is SGHNT and CDR2 is YENEEA. CDR3 length: 14 residues. V was shortened by 1 base and J by 3 bases, with 4 bases between the two germline ends.